This TCR beta chain was recovered during a study of T cells in Graves' hyperthyroidism and ophthalmopathy. Findings and limits, study-wide: Clonotypes that were expanded in thyroid above 0.001 mostly appeared in blood too.

This clonotype was recorded a few times. Its cognate antigen is unknown. From RNA transcripts, TCR beta CDR3 regions were amplified. The study used the HTBI primer set for a first-round RT-PCR of the TCR CDR3. Each CDR3 protein is one row after TCRdb ran MiXCR on the multiplex PCR reads. The data contain roughly 740,000 distinct CDR3 sequences, around 17% of them singletons. This CDR3 is built from 14 residues. V was pared by 4 bases and J by 4 bases, with 12 bases between. Germline CDR1 SNHLY, CDR2 FYNNEI. The study left out patients who had uncontrolled infection, other autoimmune disease, pregnancy or lactation.

Sequenced sample: blood. The receptor's source is a man in his late teens or twenties with Graves' hyperthyroidism. This sequence joins TRBV2 and TRBJ2-3; the D gene could be TRBD1 or TRBD2 (5 bases each). For the CDR3, the DNA is TGTGCCAGCAGTGGTAGAGTGGGGGCAGATACGCAGTATTTT. It specifies CASSGRVGADTQYF.